The 11 T cell receptor beta chains reported below all come from one sample, sequenced in a study of cytomegalovirus exposure and HLA in healthy donors. Primers included in the PCR were 60 Vbeta and 13 Jbeta primers. Profiled with immunoSEQ multiplex PCR; TCRdb holds only in-frame clones, not every one. The table records 120,000 to 150,000 clones, 70% to 75% of them present only once. Sequences were obtained from PBMCs. The receptor set was obtained from a human donor in good health.

V gene TRBV7-2 combines with J gene TRBJ1-1; D perhaps matches TRBD1 (6 bases). This CDR3 is 14 amino acids long. Germline CDR1 reads SGHTA; CDR2 reads FQGNSA. Between the trimmed V and J ends, which lost 1 base and 6 bases, there was a span of 12 bases. CDR3 DNA: TGTGCCAGCAGCTTAGAGGGGGTTAGTGCTGAAGCTTTCTTT. Residues: CASSLEGVSAEAFF. Full variable domain (remainder filled in from reference TRBV7-2 and TRBJ1-1): GAGVSQSPSNKVTEKGKDVELRCDPISGHTALYWYRQSLGQGLEFLIYFQGNSAPDKSGLPSDRFSAERTGGSVSTLTIQRTQQEDSAVYLCASSLEGVSAEAFFGQGTRLTVV.

V gene TRBV7-8 combines with J gene TRBJ2-7; 11 bases map to TRBD2. V gave up 2 bases and J gave up 7 bases; unmatched junction bases: 7. The CDR3 runs to 15 residues. In germline, CDR1 is SGHVS, CDR2 FQNEAQ. CDR3 amino acids: CASSLLASGGREQYF. CDR3 DNA: TGTGCCAGCAGCTTACTCGCTAGCGGGGGGCGTGAGCAGTACTTC.

The genes are TRBV5-6 and TRBJ1-2, with D possibly TRBD1 on 6 matching bases. Germline-derived CDR1 and CDR2 are SGHDT and YYEEEE. This CDR3 contains 14 residues. V lost 0 bases and J 6 bases, leaving 12 bases between the germline ends. CDR3 loop: CASSLARTDNGYTF. CDR3 sequence (DNA): TGTGCCAGCAGCTTGGCCAGGACAGATAATGGCTACACCTTC.

On this clone itself: Other DNA sequences of this sample code for an identical CDR3. This chain joins TRBV7-3 and TRBJ2-5; weak D call: TRBD1 (5 bases). V lost 2 bases and J 5 bases, leaving 9 bases between the germline ends. This CDR3 is built from 13 residues. Germline-derived CDR1 and CDR2 are SGHTA and FQGTGA. CDR3 residues: CASSLGATETQYF. The CDR3 coding sequence is TGTGCCAGCAGCTTAGGGGCTACCGAGACCCAGTACTTC.

The chain recombines TRBV5-6 with TRBJ2-3; 8 nucleotides match TRBD2. V lost 0 bases to trimming and J lost 3 bases; unmatched junction nucleotides: 6. Germline CDR1 reads SGHDT; CDR2 reads YYEEEE. The CDR3 is made up of 16 amino acids. This chain's CDR3 is CASSLGGAGGTDTQYF. The CDR3 DNA follows: TGTGCCAGCAGCTTGGGAGGGGCGGGGGGAACAGATACGCAGTATTTT.

This sequence joins TRBV11-2 and TRBJ2-2; 9 nucleotides match TRBD1. This CDR3 spans 16 amino acids. J lost 1 base, V lost 1 base, and 1 base had no gene match. Germline V gene data show CDR1 as SGHAT and CDR2 as FQNNGV. CDR3: CASSLVGQGNTGELFF. In DNA, the CDR3 is TGTGCCAGCAGCTTAGTGGGACAGGGGAACACCGGGGAGCTGTTTTTT.

This chain uses TRBV5-1 with TRBJ1-6; 8 bases match TRBD1. From germline, CDR1 is SGHRS and CDR2 YFSETQ. V was pared by 3 bases and J by 9 bases, with 11 bases of the junction left unmatched. This CDR3 is 16 amino acids long. The CDR3 DNA sequence: TGCGCCAGCAGCTCCCCCGGGACAGGCCCTGGTTCACCCCTCCACTTT. Amino acid sequence: CASSSPGTGPGSPLHF.

CDR3 DNA: TGTGCCAGCAGGGGGACAGGGCTAGTTATCGGGGAGCTGTTTTTT. Translation: CASRGTGLVIGELFF. The chain is built from TRBV28 and TRBJ2-2, with TRBD1 matching 9 bases. V trimming: 6 bases; J trimming: 7 bases; junction bases outside the gene matches: 9. Germline V gene data show CDR1 as MDHEN and CDR2 as SYDVKM. CDR3 length equals 15 residues.

The genes are TRBV10-1 and TRBJ2-5, with TRBD2 matching over 10 bases. Germline CDR1 is WNHNN and CDR2 is SYGVQD (reference sequence). The CDR3 has 14 amino acids. After removal of 4 bases from V and 3 bases from J, the junction contained 2 bases not matched to a gene. The DNA for the CDR3 is TGCGCCAGCAGTGCTAGCGGGAGAGAAGAGACCCAGTACTTC. Its translation: CASSASGREETQYF.

The V and J genes are TRBV6-5 and TRBJ2-3; D not resolved. The CDR3 is made up of 13 amino acids. Germline V gene data show CDR1 as MNHEY and CDR2 as SVGAGI. V dropped 2 bases and J dropped 2 bases, with 5 bases sitting between them. The CDR3 loop reads CASSYTVTDTQYF. The CDR3 coding sequence is TGTGCCAGCAGTTACACAGTCACAGATACGCAGTATTTT.

This clone came up once. The CDR3 DNA reads as TGTGCCAGTAGTACGGCAAGTAGCGGGAAGTCCTACGAGCAGTACTTC. It is translated as CASSTASSGKSYEQYF. The chain recombines TRBV19 with TRBJ2-7; TRBD2 aligns across 8 bases. The CDR3 length is 16 residues. V was clipped by 4 bases and J by 1 base; unmatched bases: 9. Per the germline V gene, CDR1 is LNHDA and CDR2 is SQIVND (reference sequence).